The source of this T cell receptor beta chain is a study of blood T cell repertoires in COVID-19. Turning to the study itself: COVID-19 samples from acute and convalescent phases originated in the United States, Italy and Spain. T cells, B-cell-depleted T cells, or PBMCs supplied cDNA or gDNA.

Enrolled during active infection, Seattle patients were then followed longitudinally. Profiling relied on immunoSEQ multiplex PCR, and the TCRdb table lists in-frame clones only, not all of them. The sample carries approximately 97,000 clones, around 90% recorded once. CDR3 length: 15 amino acids. The ends were cut back, 0 bases at V and 1 base at J, with 9 bases in the middle. Looked up from germline, CDR1 is PRHDT and CDR2 is FYEKMQ (reference sequence). The genes are TRBV13 and TRBJ1-1; D call uncertain. The TCR comes from a woman in her forties or fifties with COVID-19, enrolled during active disease. The source material was peripheral blood. CDR3 protein: CASSLGGVRNTEAFF. CDR3 nucleotides: TGTGCCAGCAGCTTAGGGGGAGTGAGGAACACTGAAGCTTTCTTT.